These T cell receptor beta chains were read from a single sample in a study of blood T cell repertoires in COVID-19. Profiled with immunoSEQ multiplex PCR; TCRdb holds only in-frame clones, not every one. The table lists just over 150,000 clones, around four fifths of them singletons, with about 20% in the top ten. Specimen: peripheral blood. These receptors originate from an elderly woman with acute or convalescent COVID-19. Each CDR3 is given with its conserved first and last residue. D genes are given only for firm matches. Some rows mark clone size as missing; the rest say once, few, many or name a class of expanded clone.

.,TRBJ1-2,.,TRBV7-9,CASSLGRVYGYTF,TGTGCCAGCAGCTTAGGCAGGGTCTATGGCTACACCTTC
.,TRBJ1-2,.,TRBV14,CASSPNLQYGYTF,TGTGCCAGCAGCCCGAATCTTCAGTATGGCTACACCTTC
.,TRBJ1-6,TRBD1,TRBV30,CAWTPGTGGNSPLHF,TGTGCCTGGACCCCCGGGACAGGGGGCAATTCACCCCTCCACTTT
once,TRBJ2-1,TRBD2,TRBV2,CASSRREGSSYNEQFF,TGTGCCAGCAGTCGGCGGGAGGGAAGCTCCTACAATGAGCAGTTCTTC
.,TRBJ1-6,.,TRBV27,CASRQAIQGIRSPLHF,TGTGCCAGCAGACAGGCCATCCAGGGGATTAGGTCACCCCTCCACTTT
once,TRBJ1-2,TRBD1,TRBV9,CASSVADRAWGYTF,TGTGCCAGCAGCGTAGCAGACAGGGCTTGGGGCTACACCTTC
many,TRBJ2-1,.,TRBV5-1,CASSPWGDNEQFF,TGCGCCAGCAGCCCGTGGGGGGACAATGAGCAGTTCTTC
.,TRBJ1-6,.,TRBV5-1,CASSLKSSYNSPLHF,TGCGCCAGCAGCCTGAAGAGCTCCTATAATTCACCCCTCCACTTT
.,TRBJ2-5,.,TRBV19,CASSTGLQETQYF,TGTGCCAGTAGTACGGGACTGCAAGAGACCCAGTACTTC
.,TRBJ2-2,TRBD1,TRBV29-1,CSAEGTVANTGELFF,TGCAGCGCCGAAGGGACAGTGGCGAACACCGGGGAGCTGTTTTTT
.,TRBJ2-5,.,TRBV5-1,CASRFQRLETQYF,TGCGCCAGCAGGTTCCAACGGTTGGAGACCCAGTACTTC
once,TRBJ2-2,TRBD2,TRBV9,CASSVSGTNTGELFF,TGTGCCAGCAGCGTTAGCGGGACGAACACCGGGGAGCTGTTTTTT
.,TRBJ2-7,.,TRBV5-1,CASSPRGDGTYEQYF,TGCGCCAGCAGCCCCAGGGGGGACGGAACCTACGAGCAGTACTTC
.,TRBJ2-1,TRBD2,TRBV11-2,CASSLRRRSGRGTGSEQFF,TGTGCCAGCAGCTTAAGACGACGGAGCGGGAGAGGTACTGGGAGTGAGCAGTTCTTC
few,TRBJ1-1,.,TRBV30,CAWYSGRLAFF,TGTGCCTGGTACTCAGGGAGGTTGGCTTTCTTT
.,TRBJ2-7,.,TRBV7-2,CASSPRGSRVGSYEQYF,TGTGCCAGCAGCCCGCGAGGTTCCCGGGTGGGCTCCTACGAGCAGTACTTC
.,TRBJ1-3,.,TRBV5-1,CASSMASSGNTIYF,TGCGCCAGCAGCATGGCTTCCTCTGGAAACACCATATATTTT
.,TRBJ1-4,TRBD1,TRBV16,CASSPNLAWTGDNEKLFF,TGTGCCAGCAGCCCCAACCTAGCCTGGACAGGGGATAATGAAAAACTGTTTTTT
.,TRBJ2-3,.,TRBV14,CASSQYSGGADTQYF,TGTGCCAGCAGCCAATACAGCGGAGGGGCAGATACGCAGTATTTT
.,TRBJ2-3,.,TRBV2,CASSVTGTSTDTQYF,TGTGCCAGCAGTGTCACGGGAACTAGCACAGATACGCAGTATTTT
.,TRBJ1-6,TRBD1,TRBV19,CASRGQINSPLHF,TGTGCCAGCAGGGGGCAGATTAATTCACCCCTCCACTTT
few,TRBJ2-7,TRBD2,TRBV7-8,CASSFRETSGSHEQYF,TGTGCCAGCAGCTTCCGCGAGACTAGCGGGAGTCACGAGCAGTACTTC
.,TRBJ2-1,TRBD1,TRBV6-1,CASSDASDRSRSKQFF,TGTGCCAGCAGTGATGCCTCGGACAGGTCCCGGTCTAAGCAGTTCTTC
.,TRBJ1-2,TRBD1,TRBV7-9,CASSPTGELGYTF,TGTGCCAGCAGCCCCACAGGGGAACTTGGCTACACCTTC
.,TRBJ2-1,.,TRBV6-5,CASRRRFSGQQFF,TGTGCCAGCAGGCGCCGATTCAGCGGGCAGCAGTTCTTC